This T cell receptor (beta chain) emerged from a study of cytomegalovirus exposure and HLA in healthy donors. On the study more broadly: Among the approximately 400 genotyped donors, 81% were placed in the Caucasian-associated ancestry cluster.

V lost 3 bases, J lost 2 bases, and 13 bases lay in between. The CDR3 contains 14 residues. CDR1 GTSNPN and CDR2 SVGIG come from the germline V gene (reference sequence). 60 Vbeta and 13 Jbeta primers were used in PCR. Sequencing was performed with immunoSEQ multiplex PCR; in TCRdb, only in-frame clones are kept and a portion is missing. Of over 150,000 clones in the sample, over 70% are singletons; the top ten hold approximately 1.3%. This sequence was found in a boy aged 2 to 10 in good health and CMV-seronegative. Sequencing was carried out using PBMCs. The chain carries TRBV30 and TRBJ1-1, with TRBD1 as a possible D gene (5 bases). The CDR3 DNA reads TGTGCCTGGAGGGGAAGGAGGGGTAACACTGAAGCTTTCTTT. Its protein is CAWRGRRGNTEAFF. Full variable domain (remainder filled in from reference TRBV30 and TRBJ1-1): SQTIHQWPATLVQPVGSPLSLECTVEGTSNPNLYWYRQAAGRGLQLLFYSVGIGQISSEVPQNLSASRPQDRQFILSSKKLLLSDSGFYLCAWRGRRGNTEAFFGQGTRLTVV.